A single sample is the source of the 5 T cell receptor beta chains below, sequenced in a study of blood T cell repertoires in COVID-19. Generated by immunoSEQ multiplex PCR, the TCRdb table keeps only in-frame clones and is missing some. The sample holds about 64,000 clones; 75% to 95% are singletons and the top ten take around 8.4%. Material: peripheral blood. These receptors originate from a woman of 80 years or more with active COVID-19.

The chain combines TRBV30 with TRBJ2-7; 7 bases line up with TRBD2. Trimming removed 1 base from V and 2 bases from J; junction bases left unmatched: 11. Germline V CDR1 and CDR2: GTSNPN, SVGIG (reference sequence). There are 16 residues in the CDR3. DNA for the CDR3: TGTGCCTGGAGTGCACTCCTGACTAGCAGAACCTACGAGCAGTACTTC. Its translation is CAWSALLTSRTYEQYF.

V is TRBV11-2 and J is TRBJ2-7; D remains ambiguous. This CDR3 contains 13 residues. Trimming left V 2 bases short and J 2 bases short, with 7 bases between. The germline CDR1 and CDR2 sequences are SGHAT and FQNNGV. The CDR3 region is CASSLSEAYEQYF. DNA of the CDR3: TGTGCCAGCAGCTTAAGTGAGGCCTACGAGCAGTACTTC.

The chain joins TRBV28 to TRBJ2-3; 9 positions match TRBD2. Germline CDR1 is MDHEN and CDR2 is SYDVKM. CDR3 length: 14 amino acids. Trimming removed 6 bases from V and 0 bases from J; junction bases left unmatched: 1. CDR3 in amino acids: CASSAGGSTDTQYF. The CDR3, as DNA: TGTGCCAGCAGCGCGGGAGGGAGCACAGATACGCAGTATTTT.

The chain employs TRBV7-6 and TRBJ1-2; 9 bases map to TRBD1. The CDR3 spans 15 residues. Germline loops: CDR1 SGHVS, CDR2 FNYEAQ. V gave up 5 bases and J gave up 6 bases; unmatched junction bases: 10. The CDR3 reads CASSTYGTGKDGYTF. As DNA, the CDR3 is TGTGCCAGCAGCACCTACGGGACAGGGAAGGATGGCTACACCTTC.

The CDR3 sequence: CSGQGDTEAFF. Written as DNA, the CDR3 is TGCAGCGGACAGGGTGACACTGAAGCTTTCTTT. This chain uses TRBV29-1 with TRBJ1-1; the match to TRBD1 covers 7 bases. This CDR3 contains 11 residues. The germline CDR1 and CDR2 sequences are SQVTM and ANQGSEA. V gave up 7 bases and J gave up 3 bases; unmatched junction bases: 2.